This entry describes one TCR beta chain. Its target is unknown. Germline and genes here are mouse. The CDR3 goes on 4 residues after the read ends, and that part is filled in from the germline J gene. The CDR3 is 15 amino acids. Germline values: CDR1 NNHDY, CDR2 SYVADS. The V segment lost 2 bases and the J segment 4 bases; nucleotides outside the gene matches: 4. This sample is part of a study of CD8+ T cells in alopecia areata. cDNA serving as the sequencing template came from extracted, reverse transcribed RNA. Some clones are missing from TCRdb's copy, which holds only in-frame ones; the method was immunoSEQ multiplex PCR. Sampling found around 290,000 clones, none seen once. General study results and limits: Scalp data also include sequences from resident alphabeta T cells of normal skin.

The study sorted pooled cutaneous lymph node cells by CD4, CD8alpha, NKG2D, NKG2ACE and other markers. The chain uses TRBV13-3 and TRBJ2-2, with TRBD1 matching over 8 bases. The sample taken for sequencing was CD4+ T cells sorted from a lymph node. The receptor was derived from a C3H/HeJ mouse with alopecia areata. For the strain, the MHC haplotype given is H2-k. This CDR3 is CASSEGRGPTGQLYF. The sequenced part of the CDR3 DNA is TGTGCCAGCAGTGAGGGCAGGGGGCCCACCGGG.